This T cell receptor (beta chain) comes out of a study of T cells in Graves' hyperthyroidism and ophthalmopathy. This CDR3 region has 12 residues. Germline-derived CDR1 and CDR2 are DFQATT and SNEGSKA (reference sequence). Trimming took off 6 bases at V and 6 bases at J, with 15 bases between the two ends. A lack of ophthalmopathy progression within 18 months defined stable Graves' hyperthyroidism. From RNA transcripts, TCR beta CDR3 regions were amplified. The HTBI primer set drove a first-round RT-PCR of the TCR CDR3. One entry per CDR3 protein results from TCRdb running MiXCR on the multiplex PCR reads. The sample has about 350,000 distinct CDR3 sequences, 19% seen once; the top ten hold 3% to 4.5%.

Sample: blood. This TCR was sampled from a woman between 18 and 29 years old with Graves' hyperthyroidism. V usage is TRBV20-1 and J usage is TRBJ2-7, with no clear D. In DNA, the CDR3 is TGCAGTGCCGAAATAAGACCGGGCGAGCAGTACTTC. It encodes CSAEIRPGEQYF.